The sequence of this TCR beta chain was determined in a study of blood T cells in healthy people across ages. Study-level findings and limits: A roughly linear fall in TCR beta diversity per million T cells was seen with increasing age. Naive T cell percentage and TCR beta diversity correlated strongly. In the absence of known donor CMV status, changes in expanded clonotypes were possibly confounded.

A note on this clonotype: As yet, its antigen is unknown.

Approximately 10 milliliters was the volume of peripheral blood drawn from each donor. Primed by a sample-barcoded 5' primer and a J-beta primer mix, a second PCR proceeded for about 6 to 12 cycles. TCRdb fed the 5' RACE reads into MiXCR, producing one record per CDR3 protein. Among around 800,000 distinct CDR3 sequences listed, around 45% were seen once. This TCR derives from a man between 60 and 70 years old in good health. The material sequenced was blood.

CDR3 in DNA: TGTGCCAGCAGCTTAGGCCTACAGGGGGTAAGGAATGAGCAGTTCTTC. As protein: CASSLGLQGVRNEQFF. The chain links TRBV7-9 to TRBJ2-1, with 8 bases identical to TRBD1. Trimming at V came to 1 base and at J to 7 bases, leaving 9 bases not matched to a gene. CDR1 and CDR2 from the germline V gene are SEHNR and FQNEAQ (reference sequence). The CDR3 covers 16 residues. Full variable domain (missing parts from reference TRBV7-9 and TRBJ2-1): DTGVSQNPRHKITKRGQNVTFRCDPISEHNRLYWYRQTLGQGPEFLTYFQNEAQLEKSRLLSDRFSAERPKGSFSTLEIQRTEQGDSAMYLCASSLGLQGVRNEQFFGPGTRLTVL.